These 13 T cell receptor beta chains came from one sample sequenced in a study of spatial heterogeneity in lung cancer. TCRdb re-derived calls from the 5' RACE reads in MiXCR, one entry per CDR3 protein. The sample contains fewer than 12,000 distinct CDR3 sequences, more than 9.5% of which appear only once. General study results and limits: How many expanded intratumoral alpha and beta TCRs were present tracked the tumor mutation count, which was a count of nonsynonymous mutations.

Time point defined: sample taken at primary tumor resection. Their recognized antigens are unknown. Material: lung tumor tissue, obtained at surgery. The receptors shown here come from a male donor with early-stage non-small cell lung cancer.

The rearrangement uses TRBV15 and TRBJ2-3, with a weak D call TRBD1 (5 bases). The CDR3 totals 17 residues. Trimming shortened V by 3 bases and J by 2 bases, and 18 bases separated the two germline ends. Germline values: CDR1 LNHNV, CDR2 YYDKDF (reference sequence). In nucleotides, the CDR3 is TGTGCCACCAGCAGGAGTGAAGGGGTGGGTTACACAGATACGCAGTATTTT. This codes for CATSRSEGVGYTDTQYF.

This clonotype was counted a few times. The chain combines TRBV20-1 with TRBJ1-3; D unclear. Germline CDR1 DFQATT, CDR2 SNEGSKA (reference sequence). V lost 3 bases, J lost 0 bases, and 9 bases lay in between. This CDR3 spans 14 amino acids. The CDR3 loop reads CSASPGISGNTIYF. CDR3 nucleotides: TGCAGTGCTAGCCCGGGGATCTCTGGAAACACCATATATTTT.

This clonotype was observed a few times. The gene calls are TRBV29-1 and TRBJ2-3; a possible D gene is TRBD1 (6 bases). This CDR3 contains 14 residues. CDR1 SQVTM and CDR2 ANQGSEA come from the germline V gene. Here the CDR3 DNA reads TGCAGTATCGCCCAGGGGTTCGGCACAGATACGCAGTATTTT. It specifies CSIAQGFGTDTQYF.

The rearrangement uses TRBV7-6 and TRBJ2-2; D remains ambiguous. The CDR3 runs to 14 residues. Germline V gives CDR1 SGHVS, CDR2 FNYEAQ. The V and J ends lost 0 bases and 4 bases respectively, with 6 bases between them. In DNA form, the CDR3 reads TGTGCCAGCAGCTTAGCGGTGGGCACCGGGGAGCTGTTTTTT. It translates to CASSLAVGTGELFF.

This clonotype has a handful of counts. CDR3 amino acids: CASSVDSRSLEQYF. Here the CDR3 DNA reads TGTGCCAGCAGCGTAGATTCCAGAAGCCTCGAGCAGTACTTC. The chain links TRBV9 to TRBJ2-7; D is unresolved. Germline CDR1 and CDR2: SGDLS and YYNGEE. The CDR3 extends over 14 amino acids. V lost 0 bases and J 6 bases, leaving 13 bases between the germline ends.

The V call is TRBV29-1, the J call TRBJ1-4; D call uncertain. CDR1 and CDR2 (germline): SQVTM, ANQGSEA. There are 12 residues in the CDR3. Trimming left V 4 bases short and J 7 bases short, with 10 bases between. The CDR3 region is CSVASGSEKLFF. DNA of the CDR3: TGCAGCGTTGCATCGGGTAGTGAAAAACTGTTTTTT.

In its sample, this clonotype was seen many times. The rearrangement joins TRBV6-6 to TRBJ2-7; the D is unclear. With 5 bases removed from V and 3 bases from J, the gap between germline ends came to 8 bases. CDR3 length: 12 amino acids. Germline V gives CDR1 MNHNY, CDR2 SVGAGI (reference sequence). The chain's CDR3 is CASSLDIYEQYF. The CDR3 coding sequence is TGTGCCAGCAGTCTCGACATCTACGAGCAGTACTTC.

This clonotype was counted a few times. As DNA, the CDR3 is TGTGCCAGCAGTTTAAGTCCCCTCGAGGACATTCAGTACTTC. The encoded protein is CASSLSPLEDIQYF. The V call is TRBV28, the J call TRBJ2-4; no clear D gene. Looked up from germline, CDR1 is MDHEN and CDR2 is SYDVKM. This CDR3 spans 14 amino acids. The ends were cut back, 2 bases at V and 8 bases at J, with 13 bases in the middle.

The chain is built from TRBV6-5 and TRBJ1-2, with D tentatively TRBD1 (5 bases). The V end was cut by 4 bases, the J end by 7 bases, with 19 bases between. The CDR3 is made up of 15 amino acids. Germline CDR1 MNHEY, CDR2 SVGAGI. DNA of the CDR3: TGTGCCAGCAGTTTGACCGGGACCGCGCTCTCTGGCTACACCTTC. Translation gives CASSLTGTALSGYTF.

The chain joins TRBV20-1 to TRBJ1-4; unclear D gene. Trimming removed 3 bases at V and 8 bases at J, with 7 bases between. The CDR3 spans 11 residues. Germline values: CDR1 DFQATT, CDR2 SNEGSKA (reference sequence). CDR3 in DNA: TGCAGTGCTAGTCCCACGGAAAAACTGTTTTTT. Translating gives CSASPTEKLFF.

This clonotype has ten or more counts. CDR3 amino acids: CASSFVIGTVHNEQFF. CDR3 bases: TGTGCCAGCAGCTTTGTAATCGGGACAGTTCACAATGAGCAGTTCTTC. The chain uses TRBV7-6 and TRBJ2-1, with TRBD1 matching over 7 bases. The length of the CDR3 is 16 residues. Germline CDR1 is SGHVS and CDR2 is FNYEAQ. V was clipped by 3 bases and J by 5 bases; unmatched bases: 10.

This clonotype showed up just a few times. The chain uses TRBV6-2 or TRBV6-3 and TRBJ2-7; D is perhaps TRBD1 (5 bases). The CDR3 has 13 residues. V lost 6 bases and J 2 bases, leaving 11 bases between the germline ends. Germline CDR1 MNHEY, CDR2 SVGEGT. In DNA form, the CDR3 reads TGTGCCAGCAGCCCCGCAGGGACCTACGAGCAGTACTTC. Protein: CASSPAGTYEQYF.

By proportion, this clonotype is medium-sized. Germline is not matched at one junction end, which may reflect a read error. V and J are TRBV6-5 and TRBJ1-1, with a weak D call TRBD1 (6 bases). The length of the CDR3 is 12 residues. Germline loops: CDR1 MNHEY, CDR2 SVGAGI. The CDR3 nucleotides read TGTGCCAGCAGTTTCCCCGGGCGGGGGCCCTCTTTT. Residues: CASSFPGRGPSF.